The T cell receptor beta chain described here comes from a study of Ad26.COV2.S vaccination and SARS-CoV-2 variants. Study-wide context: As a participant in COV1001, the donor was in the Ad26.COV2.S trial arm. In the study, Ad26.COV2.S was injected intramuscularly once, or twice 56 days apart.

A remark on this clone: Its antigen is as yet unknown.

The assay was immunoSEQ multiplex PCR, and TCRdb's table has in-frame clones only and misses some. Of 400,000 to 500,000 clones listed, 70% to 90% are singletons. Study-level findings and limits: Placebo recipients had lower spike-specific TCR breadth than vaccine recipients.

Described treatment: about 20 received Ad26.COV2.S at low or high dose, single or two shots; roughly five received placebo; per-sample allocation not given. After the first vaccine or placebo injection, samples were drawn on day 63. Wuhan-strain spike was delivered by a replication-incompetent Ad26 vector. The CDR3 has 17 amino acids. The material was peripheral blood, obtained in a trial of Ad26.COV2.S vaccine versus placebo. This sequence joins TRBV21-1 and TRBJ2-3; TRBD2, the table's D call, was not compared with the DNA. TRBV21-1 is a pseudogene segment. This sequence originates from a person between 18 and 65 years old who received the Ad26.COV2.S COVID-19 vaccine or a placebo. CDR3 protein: CASSTPPDPRRKDTQYF. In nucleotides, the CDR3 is TGTGCCAGCAGCACCCCGCCGGACCCACGGAGGAAAGATACGCAGTATTTT.